The source of this TCR beta chain is a study of CD8 T cells in Susac syndrome. Germline lookup yields CDR1 SGHDT and CDR2 YYEEEE. The CDR3 sequence is 13 residues long. V lost 5 bases to trimming and J lost 5 bases, with 11 bases between them. An amount of RNA that ranged from roughly 0.45 to 1 ug was reverse transcribed with random hexamers. TCRdb independently ran MiXCR on the immunoSEQ multiplex PCR reads; one entry per CDR3 protein. The sample shows about 300,000 distinct CDR3 sequences, around 83% of them seen only once. The rearrangement uses TRBV5-6 and TRBJ2-1; D not certain. Material for sequencing was CD8+ T cells from PBMCs. The clonotype comes from a human donor with multiple sclerosis. CDR3 sequence: CASSFESNNEQFF. In nucleotides, the CDR3 is TGTGCCAGCAGTTTCGAGAGTAACAATGAGCAGTTCTTC.